A selection of T cell receptor beta chains follows, all from one sample in a study of cytomegalovirus exposure and HLA in healthy donors. The table came from immunoSEQ multiplex PCR; TCRdb's copy has only in-frame clones and leaves some out. Seen here are 150,000 to 200,000 clones, around 80% observed once, and the top ten hold 1.4%. The sequencing input was PBMCs. The receptors come from a man aged 18 to 30 in good health and CMV-seronegative. CDR3s include the opening cysteine and the closing phenylalanine or tryptophan.

v_call,j_call,cdr3_aa
TRBV7-3,TRBJ2-1,CASSLGGGGYNEQFF
TRBV6-4,TRBJ2-2,CASSDRGDTGELFF
TRBV19,TRBJ2-3,CASTGGGSTDTQYF
TRBV6-1,TRBJ2-7,CASSVGEFYEQYF
TRBV30,TRBJ2-7,CAWRQETARTYEQYF
TRBV27,TRBJ2-7,CASSRAGTSGIAYEQYF
TRBV5-1,TRBJ2-1,CASRTRAGGAYNEQFF
TRBV30,TRBJ2-3,CAWSVLGWELDTQYF
TRBV6-6,TRBJ1-5,CASSYPSDNQPQHF
TRBV30,TRBJ2-7,CAWSLQGGAYEQYF
TRBV6-4,TRBJ2-7,CASSRDSTYEQYF
TRBV6-6,TRBJ1-5,CASSPGQGALQPQHF
TRBV19,TRBJ2-2,CASKGGLAGGTGELFF
TRBV6-5,TRBJ2-5,CASTPTSGTLETQYF
TRBV7-2,TRBJ2-2,CASSPSGQGSGELFF
TRBV15,TRBJ2-5,CATSRSRHAGGEETQYF
TRBV13,TRBJ2-3,CASSLSLAGGSTDTQYF
TRBV11-3,TRBJ2-1,CASSSPTSGPGGGGQFF
TRBV7-2,TRBJ2-1,CASSRIQGAGNEQFF
TRBV12-1,TRBJ2-1,CASSPSGLARREQFF
TRBV19,TRBJ1-1,CASSILTSNEAFF
TRBV5-1,TRBJ1-2,CASSLEGRGNYGYTF
TRBV5-6,TRBJ1-2,CASSRGQGYYGYTF
TRBV4-2,TRBJ2-3,CASSHGLAGRTDTQYF
TRBV6-1,TRBJ2-7,CASRADISILYEQYF
TRBV18,TRBJ1-1,CASSPLGRNTEAFF
TRBV9,TRBJ2-1,CASSEPSGGAYEQFF
TRBV30,TRBJ1-3,CAWSIWGAGNTIYF
TRBV6-6,TRBJ2-1,CASSSRTVYNEQFF
TRBV19,TRBJ2-6,CASRKQGKGPIGVIGANVLTF
TRBV7-8,TRBJ1-6,CASSFRGDGHSPLHF
TRBV15,TRBJ2-7,CATMQSASYEQYF
TRBV30,TRBJ1-4,CAWRSEGAYEKLFF
TRBV27,TRBJ2-3,CASSLYAGMSTDTQYF
TRBV7-3,TRBJ2-1,CASSLVGAPPSSYNEQFF
TRBV5-4,TRBJ1-5,CASSFGGGSGQPQHF
TRBV6-1,TRBJ2-5,CASRLAANQETQYF
TRBV7-2,TRBJ1-5,CASSLVSRQPQHF
TRBV11-3,TRBJ2-7,CASSHSSGFSAYEQYF
TRBV5-1,TRBJ1-6,CASRFTGEIGSPLHF
TRBV15,TRBJ2-7,CATSRERRASGSISVYEQYF
TRBV6-6,TRBJ2-3,CASEMLVTDTQYF
TRBV7-9,TRBJ2-5,CASSLQAGAETQYF
TRBV10-3,TRBJ2-3,CAISGMDSSTDTQYF
TRBV18,TRBJ1-1,CASSPLMGQGREAFF